Many counts were recorded for the clone carrying this T cell receptor (beta chain). CDR1 and CDR2 from the germline V gene are SGDLS and YYNGEE. The CDR3 runs 14 residues. V lost 0 bases and J 2 bases, leaving 9 bases between the germline ends. In the study's own analysis: Amplifying reference gene primers gave estimates of nucleated cell counts. Sequenced by immunoSEQ multiplex PCR; TCRdb stores in-frame clones only, minus some. The V and J calls and clone size come from that table; D and trimming were worked out from the DNA. The sample has around 150,000 clones, about 93% seen once. The data derive from a study of blood T cell repertoires in COVID-19. Study background: The United States, Italy and Spain supplied acute and convalescent COVID-19 samples.

The receptor was derived from a woman between 45 and 65 years old with acute or convalescent COVID-19. Input material: peripheral blood. V usage is TRBV9 and J usage is TRBJ2-7; D might be TRBD1 (6 bases). The CDR3 DNA reads TGTGCCAGCAGCGTAGGCAGGGGAACCTACGAGCAGTACTTC. Translated: CASSVGRGTYEQYF.